This TCR beta chain emerged from a study of identical twins. TCRdb reanalysed the 5' RACE reads using MiXCR and keeps one entry per CDR3 protein. The data show a few hundred thousand distinct CDR3 sequences, over 8.5% seen once. V lost 8 bases, J lost 5 bases, and 13 bases lay in between. CDR3 size: 13 residues. Germline V lookup: CDR1 SGHTA, CDR2 FQGTGA. These records were also assigned to another study, of yellow fever vaccine responses in identical twins. That report adds: Reportedly, twins showed a vaccine T cell response that looked partly convergent and partly personalized.

The clonotype was recovered from a woman aged 18-29 years in good health. Sequenced sample: PBMCs. The genes are TRBV7-3 and TRBJ2-1; the D is unclear. The CDR3, as DNA: TGTGCCAGCGGTAGTGAGGCACACAATGAGCAGTTCTTC. It specifies CASGSEAHNEQFF.